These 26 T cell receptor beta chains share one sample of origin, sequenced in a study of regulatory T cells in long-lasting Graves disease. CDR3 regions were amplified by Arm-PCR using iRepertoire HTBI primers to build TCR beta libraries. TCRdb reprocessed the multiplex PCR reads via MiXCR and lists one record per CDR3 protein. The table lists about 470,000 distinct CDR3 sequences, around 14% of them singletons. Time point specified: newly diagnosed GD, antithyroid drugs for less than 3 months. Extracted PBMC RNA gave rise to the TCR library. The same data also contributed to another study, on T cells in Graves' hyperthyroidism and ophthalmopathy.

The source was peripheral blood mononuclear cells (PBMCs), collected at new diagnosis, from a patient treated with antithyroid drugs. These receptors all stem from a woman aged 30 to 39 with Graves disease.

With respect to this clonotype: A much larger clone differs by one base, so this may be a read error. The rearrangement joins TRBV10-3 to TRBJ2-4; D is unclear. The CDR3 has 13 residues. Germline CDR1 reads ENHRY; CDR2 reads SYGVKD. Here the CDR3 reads CVTTPDSKNIQYF. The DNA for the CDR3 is TGTGTCACCACCCCTGATTCCAAAAACATTCAGTACTTC.

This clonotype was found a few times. CDR3 protein: CASSPGRGQAGYEQYF. DNA of the CDR3: TGTGCCAGCAGCCCCGGTAGGGGACAGGCCGGATACGAGCAGTACTTC. The chain carries TRBV7-9 and TRBJ2-7; 8 bases line up with TRBD1. V trimming: 5 bases; J trimming: 4 bases; junction bases outside the gene matches: 13. There are 16 residues in the CDR3. The germline CDR1 and CDR2 sequences are SEHNR and FQNEAQ (reference sequence).

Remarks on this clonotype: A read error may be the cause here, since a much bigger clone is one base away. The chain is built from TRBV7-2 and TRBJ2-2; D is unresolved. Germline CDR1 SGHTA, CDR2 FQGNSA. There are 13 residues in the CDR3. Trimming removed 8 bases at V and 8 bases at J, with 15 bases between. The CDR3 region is CASRRDYEGELFF. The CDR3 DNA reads TGTGCCAGCCGCCGCGATTACGAAGGGGAGCTGTTTTTT.

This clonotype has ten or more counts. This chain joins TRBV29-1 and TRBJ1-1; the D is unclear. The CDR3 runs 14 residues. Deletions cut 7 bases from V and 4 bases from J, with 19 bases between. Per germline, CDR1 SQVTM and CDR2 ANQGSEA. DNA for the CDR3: TGCAGCGCTCGTGCCGGACGGGCGGTCACTGAAGCTTTCTTT. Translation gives CSARAGRAVTEAFF.

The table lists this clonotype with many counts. CDR3 loop: CAWSGADRGRTDTQYF. CDR3 coding DNA: TGTGCCTGGAGCGGTGCGGATCGCGGGAGGACAGATACGCAGTATTTT. The chain carries TRBV30 and TRBJ2-3, with 8 bases lining up with TRBD2. The ends lost 3 bases at V and 3 bases at J; junction bases unmatched: 11. The CDR3 covers 16 residues. The germline V gene encodes CDR1 GTSNPN and CDR2 SVGIG (reference sequence). Variable domain in full (rest from reference TRBV30 and TRBJ2-3): SQTIHQWPATLVQPVGSPLSLECTVEGTSNPNLYWYRQAAGRGLQLLFYSVGIGQISSEVPQNLSASRPQDRQFILSSKKLLLSDSGFYLCAWSGADRGRTDTQYFGPGTRLTVL.

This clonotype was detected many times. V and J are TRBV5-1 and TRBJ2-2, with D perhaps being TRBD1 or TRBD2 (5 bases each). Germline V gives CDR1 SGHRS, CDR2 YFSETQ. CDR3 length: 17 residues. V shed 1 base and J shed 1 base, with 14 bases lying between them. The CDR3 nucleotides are TGCGCCAGCAGCTTGTCCCTCGGGACGAAGAACACCGGGGAGCTGTTTTTT. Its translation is CASSLSLGTKNTGELFF. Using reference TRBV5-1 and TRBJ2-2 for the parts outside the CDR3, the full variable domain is KAGVTQTPRYLIKTRGQQVTLSCSPISGHRSVSWYQQTPGQGLQFLFEYFSETQRNKGNFPGRFSGRQFSNSRSEMNVSTLELGDSALYLCASSLSLGTKNTGELFFGEGSRLTVL.

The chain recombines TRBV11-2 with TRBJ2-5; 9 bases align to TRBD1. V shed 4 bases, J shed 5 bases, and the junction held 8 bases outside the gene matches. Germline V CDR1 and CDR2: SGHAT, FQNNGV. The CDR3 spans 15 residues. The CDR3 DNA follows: TGTGCCAGCAGCTCCTACAGGGGGCGCAGGGAGACCCAGTACTTC. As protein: CASSSYRGRRETQYF.

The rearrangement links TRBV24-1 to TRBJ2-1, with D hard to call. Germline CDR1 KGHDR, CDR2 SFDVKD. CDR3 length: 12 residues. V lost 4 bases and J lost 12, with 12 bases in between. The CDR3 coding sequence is TGTGCCACCAGTGACCCGATGGGTGGGCAGTTCTTC. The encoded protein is CATSDPMGGQFF.

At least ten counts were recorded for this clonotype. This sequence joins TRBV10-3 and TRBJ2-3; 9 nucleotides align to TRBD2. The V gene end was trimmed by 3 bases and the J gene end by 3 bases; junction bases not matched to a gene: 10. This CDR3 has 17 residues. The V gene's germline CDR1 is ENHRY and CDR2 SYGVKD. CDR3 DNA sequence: TGTGCCATCAGTGACCCTCGCGCGGGAGGGGGGACAGATACGCAGTATTTT. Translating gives CAISDPRAGGGTDTQYF.

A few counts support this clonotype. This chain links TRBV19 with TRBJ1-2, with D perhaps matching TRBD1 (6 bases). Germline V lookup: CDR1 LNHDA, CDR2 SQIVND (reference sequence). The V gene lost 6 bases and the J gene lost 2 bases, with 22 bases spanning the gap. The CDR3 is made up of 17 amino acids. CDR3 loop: CASSTQLKTGTNYGYTF. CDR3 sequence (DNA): TGTGCCAGTAGCACTCAACTCAAAACAGGGACCAACTATGGCTACACCTTC.

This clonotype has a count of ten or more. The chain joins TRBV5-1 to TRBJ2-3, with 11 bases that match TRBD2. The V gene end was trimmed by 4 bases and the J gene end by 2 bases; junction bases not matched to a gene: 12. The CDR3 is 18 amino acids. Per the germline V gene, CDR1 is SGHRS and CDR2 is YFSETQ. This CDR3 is CASSRMKTSGETTDTQYF. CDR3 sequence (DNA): TGCGCCAGCAGCAGGATGAAGACTAGCGGGGAAACCACAGATACGCAGTATTTT.

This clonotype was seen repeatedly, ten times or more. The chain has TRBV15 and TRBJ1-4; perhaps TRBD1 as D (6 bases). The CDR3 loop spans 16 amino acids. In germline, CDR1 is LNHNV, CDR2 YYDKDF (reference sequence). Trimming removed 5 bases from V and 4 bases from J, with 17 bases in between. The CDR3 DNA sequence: TGTGCCACCAGCCCGCGAAGGGGGGCGGGTAATGAAAAACTGTTTTTT. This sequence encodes CATSPRRGAGNEKLFF.

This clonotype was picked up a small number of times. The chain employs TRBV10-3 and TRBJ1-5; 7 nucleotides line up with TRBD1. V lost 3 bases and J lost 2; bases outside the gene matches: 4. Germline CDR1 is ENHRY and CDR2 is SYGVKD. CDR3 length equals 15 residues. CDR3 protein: CAISDRDSGNQPQHF. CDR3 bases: TGTGCCATCAGTGACAGGGACAGTGGCAATCAGCCCCAGCATTTT.

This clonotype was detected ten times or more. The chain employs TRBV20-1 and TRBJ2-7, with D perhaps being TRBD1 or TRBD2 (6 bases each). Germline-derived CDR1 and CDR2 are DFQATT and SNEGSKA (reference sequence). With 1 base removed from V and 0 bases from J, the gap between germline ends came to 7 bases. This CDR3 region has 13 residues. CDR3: CSARAGASYEQYF. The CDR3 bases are TGCAGTGCTAGAGCGGGGGCCTCCTACGAGCAGTACTTC.

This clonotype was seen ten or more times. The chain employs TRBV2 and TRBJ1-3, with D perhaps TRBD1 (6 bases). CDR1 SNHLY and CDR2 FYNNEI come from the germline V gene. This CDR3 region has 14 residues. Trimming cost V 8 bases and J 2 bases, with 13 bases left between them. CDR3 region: CASQTGSAGNTIYF. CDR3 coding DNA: TGTGCCAGCCAAACAGGGAGTGCTGGAAACACCATATATTTT.

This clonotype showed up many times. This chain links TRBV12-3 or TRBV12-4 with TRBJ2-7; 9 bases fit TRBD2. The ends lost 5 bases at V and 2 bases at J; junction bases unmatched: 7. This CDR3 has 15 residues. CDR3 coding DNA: TGTGCCAGCAGTACGGGGCTAGCGGGGACCTACGAGCAGTACTTC. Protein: CASSTGLAGTYEQYF.

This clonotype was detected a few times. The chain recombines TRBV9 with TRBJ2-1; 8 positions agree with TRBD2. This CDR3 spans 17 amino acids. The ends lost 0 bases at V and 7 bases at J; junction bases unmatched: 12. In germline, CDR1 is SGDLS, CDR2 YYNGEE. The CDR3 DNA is TGTGCCAGCAGCGTAGATAGTCCAGCGGGAGTGTTGAATGAGCAGTTCTTC. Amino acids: CASSVDSPAGVLNEQFF.

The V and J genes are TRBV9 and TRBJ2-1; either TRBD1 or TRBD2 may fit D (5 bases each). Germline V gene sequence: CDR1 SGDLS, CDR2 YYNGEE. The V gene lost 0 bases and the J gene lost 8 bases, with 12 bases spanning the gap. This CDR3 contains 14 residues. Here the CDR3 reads CASSVAGRIDEQFF. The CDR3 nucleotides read TGTGCCAGCAGCGTAGCGGGACGTATCGATGAGCAGTTCTTC.

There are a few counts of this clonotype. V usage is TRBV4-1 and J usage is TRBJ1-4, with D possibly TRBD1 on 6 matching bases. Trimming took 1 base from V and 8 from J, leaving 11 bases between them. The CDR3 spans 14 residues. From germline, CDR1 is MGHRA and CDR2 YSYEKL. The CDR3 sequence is CASSQVGTSEKLFF. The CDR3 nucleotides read TGCGCCAGCAGCCAAGTCGGGACATCGGAAAAACTGTTTTTT.

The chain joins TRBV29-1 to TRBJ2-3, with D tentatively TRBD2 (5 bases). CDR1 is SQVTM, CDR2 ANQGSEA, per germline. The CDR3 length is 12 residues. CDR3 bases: TGCGGCGCCGGTTCGGGGTCGGATACGCAGTATTTT. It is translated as CGAGSGSDTQYF.

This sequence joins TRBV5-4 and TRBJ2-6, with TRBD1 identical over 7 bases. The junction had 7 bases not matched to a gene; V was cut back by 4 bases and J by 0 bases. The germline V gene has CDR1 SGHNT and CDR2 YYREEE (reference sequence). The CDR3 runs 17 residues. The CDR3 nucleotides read TGTGCCAGCAGCCCGGGACAGATTCGCTCTGGGGCCAACGTCCTGACTTTC. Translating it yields CASSPGQIRSGANVLTF. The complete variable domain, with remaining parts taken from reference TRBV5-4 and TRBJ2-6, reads ETGVTQSPTHLIKTRGQQVTLRCSSQSGHNTVSWYQQALGQGPQFIFQYYREEENGRGNFPPRFSGLQFPNYSSELNVNALELDDSALYLCASSPGQIRSGANVLTFGAGSRLTVL.

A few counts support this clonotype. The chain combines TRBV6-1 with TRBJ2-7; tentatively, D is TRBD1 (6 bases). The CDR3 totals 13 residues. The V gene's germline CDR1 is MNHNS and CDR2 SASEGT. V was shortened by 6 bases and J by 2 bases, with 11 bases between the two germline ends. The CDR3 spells CASRIQGTYEQYF. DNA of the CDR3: TGTGCCAGCAGGATACAGGGAACCTACGAGCAGTACTTC.

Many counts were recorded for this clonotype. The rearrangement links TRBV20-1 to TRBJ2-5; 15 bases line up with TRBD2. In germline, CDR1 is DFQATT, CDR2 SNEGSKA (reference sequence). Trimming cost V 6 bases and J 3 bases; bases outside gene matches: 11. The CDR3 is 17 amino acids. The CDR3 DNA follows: TGCAGTGCATCCGGACTAGCGGGAGGGCCGATGGAAGAGACCCAGTACTTC. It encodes CSASGLAGGPMEETQYF.

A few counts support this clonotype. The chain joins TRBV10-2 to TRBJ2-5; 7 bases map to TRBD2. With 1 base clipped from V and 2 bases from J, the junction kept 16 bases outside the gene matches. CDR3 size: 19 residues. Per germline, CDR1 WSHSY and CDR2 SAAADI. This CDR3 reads CASSELRPSGPLGQETQYF. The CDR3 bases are TGCGCCAGCAGTGAGTTGAGGCCTAGCGGACCCCTAGGGCAAGAGACCCAGTACTTC.

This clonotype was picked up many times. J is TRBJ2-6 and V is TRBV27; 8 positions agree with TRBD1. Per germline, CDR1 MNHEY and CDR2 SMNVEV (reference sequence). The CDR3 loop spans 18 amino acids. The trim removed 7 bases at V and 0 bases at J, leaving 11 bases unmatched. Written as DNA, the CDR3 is TGTGCCAGCAAAGAGAAGACAGGGGTACACTCTGGGGCCAACGTCCTGACTTTC. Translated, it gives CASKEKTGVHSGANVLTF.

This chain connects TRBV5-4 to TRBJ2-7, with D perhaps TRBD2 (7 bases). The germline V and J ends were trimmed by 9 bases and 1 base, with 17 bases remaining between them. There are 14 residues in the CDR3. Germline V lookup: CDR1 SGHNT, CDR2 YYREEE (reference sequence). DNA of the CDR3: TGTGCCACACAAAGGGGGAGGGGATCCTACGAGCAGTACTTC. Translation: CATQRGRGSYEQYF.